Listed below are T cell receptor beta chains from one sample, sequenced in a study of blood T cell repertoires in COVID-19. Sequencing was performed with immunoSEQ multiplex PCR; in TCRdb, only in-frame clones are kept and a portion is missing. The sample has about 180,000 clones, approximately 80% seen once. Sequenced: peripheral blood. The receptors stem from a human donor in a cohort sampled during active COVID-19. Each CDR3 is given without its conserved first and last residue. Fields, in order: V gene, J gene, D gene, clone size, CDR3 protein. A D gene is named only where the DNA matches it firmly. For some rows the clone size is stated as once, few or many, or as a class when expanded; others skip it.

>TRBV6-2/TRBV6-3|TRBJ1-5|TRBD1|few
ASSLQGENQPQH
>TRBV28|TRBJ2-5|TRBD2|few
ASSFPKGLAGTQY
>TRBV12-5|TRBJ2-7|TRBD2|.
ASGLVAGHPED
>TRBV5-4|TRBJ1-2|.|once
ASSLVERSYGYT
>TRBV15|TRBJ2-3|.|.
ATQTRSGADTQY
>TRBV28|TRBJ2-1|.|.
ASSTQDRSSYNEQF
>TRBV11-2|TRBJ2-3|TRBD2|.
ASSPRGSGRTDTQY
>TRBV12-3/TRBV12-4|TRBJ2-7|.|.
ASSFRYEQY
>TRBV28|TRBJ2-7|.|.
ARPLRYEQY
>TRBV28|TRBJ1-5|.|.
ASSTTLRGQPQH
>TRBV20-1|TRBJ1-5|.|.
SASQSRARKQPQH
>TRBV6-2/TRBV6-3|TRBJ1-5|TRBD1|.
ASSFRTGWGNQPQH
>TRBV7-6|TRBJ2-7|TRBD2|.
ASSLTSGTSYEQY
>TRBV6-5|TRBJ2-7|.|.
ASSLGRGVYEQY
>TRBV7-2|TRBJ1-5|TRBD1|once
ASSRRTGEQPQH
>TRBV28|TRBJ1-3|TRBD1|.
ASSSPTGGPNTIY
>TRBV7-2|TRBJ2-4|TRBD1|.
ASSYPGGQGNIQY
>TRBV7-2|TRBJ2-7|TRBD1|.
ASSLDRGYEQY
>TRBV29-1|TRBJ1-3|.|.
SVDGGASGNTIY
>TRBV6-5|TRBJ2-7|TRBD2|.
ASRPAGGRYEQY
>TRBV11-3|TRBJ2-3|.|once
ASSLSEMGCVWTDTQY
>TRBV6-5|TRBJ1-1|.|.
ASSYTGQNTEAF
>TRBV10-2|TRBJ1-1|TRBD1|.
ASRDDRGRGAF